The present T cell receptor beta chain was sequenced within a study of cytomegalovirus exposure and HLA in healthy donors. There are 17 residues in the CDR3. From germline, CDR1 is GTSNPN and CDR2 SVGIG (reference sequence). V was pared by 2 bases and J by 0 bases, with 7 bases of the junction left unmatched. This clone was seen only a few times. The antigen is unknown. A multiplex PCR was run with 60 Vbeta primers and 13 Jbeta primers. The table came from immunoSEQ multiplex PCR; TCRdb's copy has only in-frame clones and leaves some out. This sample has some 120,000 clones, with under 70% found just once. Study observations and caveats: Segments of the TCR beta V type were, in most cases, productive about 90% or about 30% of the time in an earlier analysis.

This receptor was obtained from a man aged 30 to 45 in good health and CMV-seropositive. The chain links TRBV30 to TRBJ2-2; 9 bases map to TRBD2. Material: PBMCs. CDR3 protein: CAWSPTLAGSNTGELFF. CDR3 coding DNA: TGTGCCTGGAGTCCCACCCTAGCGGGGTCGAACACCGGGGAGCTGTTTTTT.